Presented here are 9 T cell receptor beta chains from one specimen sequenced in a study of blood T cell repertoires in COVID-19. The protocol was immunoSEQ multiplex PCR, while the TCRdb copy is restricted to in-frame clones and leaves out a portion. The sample yields approximately 150,000 clones, around 87% seen once. Source material: peripheral blood. These receptors were collected from a man younger than 35 with COVID-19, enrolled during active disease.

The chain has TRBV7-5 and TRBJ2-1; the table's D gene call, TRBD2, was not cross checked with the DNA. TRBV7-5 is a pseudogene locus. The CDR3 totals 15 residues. DNA for the CDR3: TGTGCCAGAAGCTTATCGCGACGCGGTTACAATGAGCAGTTCTTC. Encoded protein: CARSLSRRGYNEQFF.

The CDR3 nucleotides are TGTGCCAGCAGCCAGGGACTAGCGGGAGTAGCAGATACGCAGTATTTT. Protein sequence: CASSQGLAGVADTQYF. The J gene is TRBJ2-3, the V gene TRBV5-4, with 14 positions matching TRBD2. CDR3 length equals 16 residues. Germline V gene data show CDR1 as SGHNT and CDR2 as YYREEE (reference sequence). Unmatched junction bases numbered 5, after V lost 4 bases and J lost 4 bases.

This chain connects TRBV24-1 to TRBJ2-7, with 9 bases identical to TRBD1. Per the germline V gene, CDR1 is KGHDR and CDR2 is SFDVKD. This CDR3 is built from 16 residues. V dropped 3 bases and J dropped 4; count of bases not matched to a gene: 9. The CDR3 sequence: CATSDTGQGSTYEQYF. CDR3 coding DNA: TGTGCCACCAGTGATACCGGACAGGGGTCAACTTACGAGCAGTACTTC.

This rearrangement joins TRBV5-4 to TRBJ2-1, with D possibly TRBD2 on 5 matching bases. Trimming removed 0 bases from V and 9 bases from J, with 7 bases in between. CDR3 length equals 12 residues. The V gene's germline CDR1 is SGHNT and CDR2 YYREEE (reference sequence). DNA for the CDR3: TGTGCCAGCAGCTTGGCCCTAGCTGAGCAGTTCTTC. It yields the protein CASSLALAEQFF.

The chain combines TRBV7-9 with TRBJ2-2; D might be TRBD2 (6 bases). Germline lookup yields CDR1 SEHNR and CDR2 FQNEAQ (reference sequence). There are 14 residues in the CDR3. Between the trimmed V and J ends, which lost 1 base and 6 bases, there was a span of 9 bases. The CDR3 loop reads CASSLVEGSGELFF. CDR3 coding DNA: TGTGCCAGCAGCTTAGTGGAGGGTTCCGGGGAGCTGTTTTTT.

This rearrangement joins TRBV9 to TRBJ2-7, with 8 bases matching TRBD1. Germline loops: CDR1 SGDLS, CDR2 YYNGEE. CDR3 length: 14 amino acids. V lost 3 bases, J lost 3 bases, and 5 bases stayed unmatched. CDR3 sequence (DNA): TGTGCCAGCAGCGAGGCCGGGACAGGCTACGAGCAGTACTTC. It encodes CASSEAGTGYEQYF. Complete variable domain (other parts from reference TRBV9 and TRBJ2-7): DSGVTQTPKHLITATGQRVTLRCSPRSGDLSVYWYQQSLDQGLQFLIQYYNGEERAKGNILERFSAQQFPDLHSELNLSSLELGDSALYFCASSEAGTGYEQYFGPGTRLTVT.

This clone has a single count. The V gene is TRBV6-2 or TRBV6-3, the J gene TRBJ2-7; 9 bases are shared with TRBD2. Germline CDR1 and CDR2: MNHEY and SVGEGT. This CDR3 comprises 17 residues. Trimming at V came to 5 bases and at J to 6 bases, leaving 17 bases not matched to a gene. As DNA, the CDR3 is TGTGCCAGCAGTCCACGGGGTAGCGGGAGTAAAGATCGCGAGCAGTACTTC. This translates into CASSPRGSGSKDREQYF.

The V and J genes are TRBV30 and TRBJ2-5; D not resolved. Trimming left V 1 base short and J 5 bases short, with 8 bases between. The CDR3 consists of 12 residues. Germline V CDR1 and CDR2: GTSNPN, SVGIG (reference sequence). The chain's CDR3 is CAWSDGGETQYF. The CDR3 DNA sequence: TGTGCCTGGAGTGACGGCGGTGAGACCCAGTACTTC.

This chain uses TRBV7-9 with TRBJ2-2; 8 bases match TRBD1. This CDR3 comprises 14 residues. Germline V gene lookup returns CDR1 SEHNR and CDR2 FQNEAQ (reference sequence). V lost 5 bases, J lost 4 bases, and 3 bases stayed unmatched. The CDR3 DNA sequence: TGTGCCAGCAGCCGACAGGGGTTCACCGGGGAGCTGTTTTTT. The encoded protein is CASSRQGFTGELFF.